These 20 T cell receptor beta chains share one sample of origin, sequenced in a study of persistence of HIV-infected CD4 T cells. An overlapping HIV-1 Gag peptide pool stimulated these cells at about 1 ug/peptide/mL. Sorting of responding CD4+ T cells relied on upregulated CD40 ligand together with CD69. What these receptors recognize is not known. The libraries were made with immunoSEQ version 4 in survey mode. Measured with immunoSEQ multiplex PCR; TCRdb has only the in-frame clones, and not every one. Counted here are about 27,000 clones, roughly 70% occurring once; the ten biggest clones make up around 1.9%. The sequencing here drew on CD4+ T cells sorted from PBMCs after roughly 18-hour stimulation, taken from a patient who received antiretroviral therapy. These receptors were taken from an adult man with HIV who was CMV-seropositive.

The CDR3, as DNA: TGTGCCAGGACTCCCCGGGGGATGGGGGCCTATGGCTACACCTTC. Amino acids: CARTPRGMGAYGYTF. The J gene is TRBJ1-2, the V gene TRBV21-1. TRBV21-1 is a pseudogene locus. This CDR3 is built from 15 residues.

This clone appeared a few times. Other nucleotide sequences from this sample produce the same CDR3. The chain uses TRBV18 and TRBJ1-5, with 8 bases fitting TRBD1. This CDR3 comprises 15 residues. V trimming: 3 bases; J trimming: 2 bases; junction bases outside the gene matches: 3. CDR1 and CDR2 (germline): KGHSH, LQKENI. CDR3 bases: TGTGCCAGCTCACCCGACAGGGGTGGCAATCAGCCCCAGCATTTT. This codes for CASSPDRGGNQPQHF.

The chain is built from TRBV7-2 and TRBJ2-1; tentative D call: TRBD1 (6 bases). CDR3 size: 14 residues. Germline values: CDR1 SGHTA, CDR2 FQGNSA. Trimming took off 3 bases at V and 1 base at J, with 7 bases between the two ends. Here the CDR3 reads CASSFRGSYNEQFF. CDR3 nucleotide sequence: TGTGCCAGCAGCTTTAGGGGGTCCTACAATGAGCAGTTCTTC.

In this sample, this clone turned up a few times. The chain uses TRBV28 and TRBJ2-7, with a tentative D call TRBD2 (5 bases). This CDR3 is built from 16 residues. CDR1 is MDHEN and CDR2 is SYDVKM in the germline V gene. V was clipped by 5 bases and J by 0 bases, with 17 bases between them. This CDR3 reads CASSVLGLGSSYEQYF. CDR3 sequence (DNA): TGTGCCAGCAGTGTCCTCGGGTTGGGGAGCTCCTACGAGCAGTACTTC.

The rearrangement uses TRBV28 and TRBJ2-7; possibly TRBD1 for D (5 bases). From germline, CDR1 is MDHEN and CDR2 SYDVKM. CDR3 size: 13 residues. The V and J ends lost 5 bases and 3 bases respectively, with 11 bases between them. CDR3 sequence reads: CASSRLGHYEQYF. CDR3 DNA: TGTGCCAGCAGTCGCCTCGGACACTACGAGCAGTACTTC.

The genes are TRBV25-1 and TRBJ1-1, with TRBD1 matching over 12 bases. The CDR3 contains 17 residues. Germline CDR1 is MGHDK and CDR2 is SYGVNS. The trim removed 4 bases at V and 1 base at J, leaving 7 bases unmatched. The CDR3 sequence: CASSGPPGQGANTEAFF. CDR3 coding DNA: TGTGCCAGCAGTGGGCCTCCGGGACAGGGGGCGAACACTGAAGCTTTCTTT.

The chain carries TRBV18 and TRBJ1-1; possibly TRBD1 for D (6 bases). Germline V gene data show CDR1 as KGHSH and CDR2 as LQKENI. Trimming cost V 5 bases and J 0 bases, with 13 bases left between them. The CDR3 length is 15 residues. CDR3: CASSLTDSMNTEAFF. In nucleotides, the CDR3 is TGTGCCAGCTCATTAACGGACAGCATGAACACTGAAGCTTTCTTT.

The chain combines TRBV5-4 with TRBJ2-2, with 8 nucleotides matching TRBD1. The CDR3 has 16 residues. Germline loops: CDR1 SGHNT, CDR2 YYREEE (reference sequence). V dropped 0 bases and J dropped 4; count of bases not matched to a gene: 5. The CDR3 sequence is CASSLGQGLLTGELFF. DNA for the CDR3: TGTGCCAGCAGCTTGGGACAGGGGTTACTCACCGGGGAGCTGTTTTTT. Full variable domain (remainder filled in from reference TRBV5-4 and TRBJ2-2): ETGVTQSPTHLIKTRGQQVTLRCSSQSGHNTVSWYQQALGQGPQFIFQYYREEENGRGNFPPRFSGLQFPNYSSELNVNALELDDSALYLCASSLGQGLLTGELFFGEGSRLTVL.

V is TRBV28 and J is TRBJ1-6, with 9 bases that match TRBD1. The CDR3 runs to 15 residues. V shed 4 bases, J shed 6 bases, and the junction held 4 bases outside the gene matches. CDR1 is MDHEN and CDR2 is SYDVKM in the germline V gene. CDR3 nucleotide sequence: TGTGCCAGCAGTTCGGACAGGGGTATTAATTCACCCCTCCACTTT. It translates to CASSSDRGINSPLHF.

The chain couples TRBV7-9 to TRBJ2-3; D gene ambiguous. Germline V gene lookup returns CDR1 SEHNR and CDR2 FQNEAQ (reference sequence). V lost 1 base and J 2 bases, leaving 7 bases between the germline ends. The CDR3 spans 14 residues. The CDR3 DNA sequence: TGTGCCAGCAGCTTAGAGTCCATCACAGATACGCAGTATTTT. Translation gives CASSLESITDTQYF.

The chain combines TRBV29-1 with TRBJ2-7; a possible D gene is TRBD2 (5 bases). CDR3 length equals 13 residues. V shed 1 base and J shed 0 bases, with 7 bases lying between them. Germline CDR1 and CDR2: SQVTM and ANQGSEA. CDR3 region: CSVEVGSSYEQYF. CDR3 bases: TGCAGCGTTGAAGTAGGGAGCTCCTACGAGCAGTACTTC.

The gene calls are TRBV30 and TRBJ1-5; no definite D call. V lost 0 bases and J lost 4, with 4 bases in between. CDR1 is GTSNPN, CDR2 SVGIG, per germline (reference sequence). This CDR3 is built from 12 residues. This CDR3 reads CAWSVENQPQHF. The CDR3, as DNA: TGTGCCTGGAGTGTGGAGAATCAGCCCCAGCATTTT.

V and J are TRBV5-1 and TRBJ2-2, with D tentatively TRBD1 (6 bases). Germline V lookup: CDR1 SGHRS, CDR2 YFSETQ. The CDR3 extends over 15 amino acids. Trimming took 3 bases from V and 1 from J, leaving 10 bases between them. The CDR3 region is CASSSTTGNTGELFF. The CDR3 DNA sequence: TGCGCCAGCAGCTCCACGACAGGGAACACCGGGGAGCTGTTTTTT.

This rearrangement joins TRBV2 to TRBJ2-1; 13 nucleotides match TRBD2. CDR1 is SNHLY, CDR2 FYNNEI, per germline. J gave up 6 bases and V 4 bases, and 15 bases lay outside the gene matches. The CDR3 extends over 19 amino acids. Written as DNA, the CDR3 is TGTGCCAGCAGTGTGTGGACTAGCGGGGGCCGGGGTACGAGCAATGAGCAGTTCTTC. Its protein is CASSVWTSGGRGTSNEQFF.

In this sample, this clone turned up a few times. The V gene is TRBV5-1, the J gene TRBJ2-5; D unclear. With 0 bases removed from V and 2 bases from J, the gap between germline ends came to 8 bases. Looked up from germline, CDR1 is SGHRS and CDR2 is YFSETQ. This CDR3 region has 14 residues. The CDR3: CASSLVAAQETQYF. The CDR3, as DNA: TGCGCCAGCAGCTTGGTCGCGGCACAAGAGACCCAGTACTTC.

V and J are TRBV7-3 and TRBJ2-3, with 15 nucleotides matching TRBD2. Germline CDR1 and CDR2: SGHTA and FQGTGA. J lost 5 bases, V lost 1 base, and 10 bases had no gene match. The CDR3 is 19 amino acids. This CDR3 reads CASSLKGRTSGGAVDTQYF. The CDR3 nucleotides read TGTGCCAGCAGCTTAAAAGGTCGGACTAGCGGGGGGGCAGTAGATACGCAGTATTTT.

The V gene is TRBV30, the J gene TRBJ1-4, with unresolved D. V lost 3 bases to trimming and J lost 3 bases, with 8 bases between them. Germline-derived CDR1 and CDR2 are GTSNPN and SVGIG (reference sequence). The CDR3 runs 13 residues. CDR3 DNA sequence: TGTGCCTGGAGGGAGGGCCCTAATGAAAAACTGTTTTTT. Translated, it gives CAWREGPNEKLFF.

The rearrangement joins TRBV7-3 to TRBJ2-2; 7 nucleotides match TRBD1. J gave up 5 bases and V 5 bases, and 11 bases lay outside the gene matches. This CDR3 spans 16 amino acids. The germline V gene encodes CDR1 SGHTA and CDR2 FQGTGA. In DNA form, the CDR3 reads TGTGCCAGCAGCCCTCAGACAGGGAAAGGGACCGGGGAGCTGTTTTTT. It is translated as CASSPQTGKGTGELFF.

V and J are TRBV4-1 and TRBJ2-7; 8 bases fit TRBD1. The ends lost 3 bases at V and 12 bases at J; junction bases unmatched: 16. CDR1 MGHRA and CDR2 YSYEKL come from the germline V gene. CDR3 size: 15 residues. CDR3 in DNA: TGCGCCAGCAGCCACTCCGGGACAGGTGACGATTGGGTGTACTTC. This sequence encodes CASSHSGTGDDWVYF.

This sequence joins TRBV9 and TRBJ2-7; maybe TRBD1 (6 bases). Looked up from germline, CDR1 is SGDLS and CDR2 is YYNGEE. The CDR3 is 14 amino acids. V was shortened by 2 bases and J by 2 bases, with 11 bases between the two germline ends. The CDR3 DNA sequence: TGTGCCAGCAGCGTTCGGACAGAACCCTACGAGCAGTACTTC. Its protein product is CASSVRTEPYEQYF. Full variable domain (missing parts from reference TRBV9 and TRBJ2-7): DSGVTQTPKHLITATGQRVTLRCSPRSGDLSVYWYQQSLDQGLQFLIQYYNGEERAKGNILERFSAQQFPDLHSELNLSSLELGDSALYFCASSVRTEPYEQYFGPGTRLTVT.